The clone carrying this TCR beta chain occurred many times. TCRdb re-derived calls from the 5' RACE reads in MiXCR, one entry per CDR3 protein. In the table there are about 79,000 distinct CDR3 sequences, roughly 14% of which are singletons. CDR1 is MDHEN, CDR2 SYDVKM, per germline. The CDR3 contains 16 residues. The junction had 5 bases not matched to a gene; V was cut back by 5 bases and J by 3 bases. This sample was taken from a study of neurological immune-mediated disorders. Unsorted libraries came from 2 million PBMCs stored at -80 °C. This receptor was identified in a woman aged 50 to 65 in good health. The sequenced sample was PBMCs. The V gene is TRBV28, the J gene TRBJ1-6, with 9 bases that match TRBD1. This CDR3 reads CASSQQGAGYNSPLHF. In DNA, the CDR3 is TGTGCCAGCAGTCAACAGGGGGCCGGCTATAATTCACCCCTCCACTTT.